The source of this T cell receptor (beta chain) is a study of blood T cell repertoires in COVID-19. Per germline, CDR1 SQVTM and CDR2 ANQGSEA. This CDR3 spans 13 amino acids. Regarding this clone: At one end, the junction sequence differs from germline, possibly due to a read error. The sample holds other DNA sequences that translate to the same CDR3.

The data were produced by immunoSEQ multiplex PCR, yet TCRdb's version contains in-frame clones alone and is incomplete. The sample consists of over 200,000 clones, about 87% of them appearing once. The sequence was obtained from a man aged 25-45 years with COVID-19, enrolled during active disease. The sequenced material came from peripheral blood. V usage is TRBV29-1 and J usage is TRBJ2-7; a possible D gene is TRBD1 (6 bases). CDR3 sequence reads: CSVDTGSSYEQYF. CDR3 bases: TGCAGCGTTGATACAGGGAGCTCCTACGAGCAGTACTTT.